Listed below are T cell receptor beta chains from one sample, sequenced in a study of blood T cell repertoires in COVID-19. Measured with immunoSEQ multiplex PCR; TCRdb has only the in-frame clones, and not every one. The data hold 62,000 or so clones, with roughly nine tenths observed a single time. Specimen: peripheral blood. Receptors originate from a man between 45 and 60 years old with active COVID-19. CDR3s include the opening cysteine and the closing phenylalanine or tryptophan. A D gene is named only where the DNA matches it firmly. Rows may omit the clone size; those that give it use once, few, many or a size class.

TRBD1	TRBJ1-2	14	-	TRBV28	TGTGCCAGCAGGCGGGACAGGTTGGGATATGGCTACACCTTC	CASRRDRLGYGYTF
TRBD2	TRBJ2-7	14	-	TRBV6-5	TGTGCCAGCAGTCGTAGCGGGGGGTACTACGAGCAGTACTTC	CASSRSGGYYEQYF
-	TRBJ2-5	18	-	TRBV3-1/TRBV3-2	TGTGCCAGCAGCCAAGCAGGTAATACAAGAGTCAAGGTCGAGACCCAGTACTTC	CASSQAGNTRVKVETQYF
-	TRBJ2-1	13	-	TRBV7-6	TGTGCCAGCAGCTTAGCTGGAGGCAATGAGCAGTTCTTC	CASSLAGGNEQFF
TRBD2	TRBJ2-1	16	-	TRBV6-5	TGTGCCAGCAGTTACTCTAGCGGGGGGGGATACAATGAGCAGTTCTTC	CASSYSSGGGYNEQFF
-	TRBJ1-1	12	-	TRBV6-5	TGTGCCAGCAGTCCCCGGATCGGGGGTCATTTCTTT	CASSPRIGGHFF
-	TRBJ2-7	13	once	TRBV7-2	TGTGCCAGCAGCTCGAACTCACCTTACGAGCAGTACTTC	CASSSNSPYEQYF
TRBD1	TRBJ1-2	12	-	TRBV6-5	TGTGCCAGCAGAACAGGGGGCGGAGGCTACACCTTC	CASRTGGGGYTF
TRBD2	TRBJ2-1	15	-	TRBV5-8	TGTGCCAGCAGCTCATATAGCGGGGGTCCCGGGGAGCAGTTCTTC	CASSSYSGGPGEQFF
TRBD1	TRBJ1-6	16	once	TRBV11-2	TGTGCCAGCAGCTTAGCCCCCGCCGGGACAGTTTCACCCCTCCACTTT	CASSLAPAGTVSPLHF
TRBD1	TRBJ1-6	16	-	TRBV19	TGTGCCAGTAGTAGCCGGGACAGGGGGAATTATTCACCCCTCCACTTT	CASSSRDRGNYSPLHF
-	TRBJ1-3	14	-	TRBV7-9	TGTGCCAGCAGCTTAGTAACCGCGAGGAACACCATATATTTT	CASSLVTARNTIYF
-	TRBJ1-4	13	-	TRBV2	TGTGCCGTGGGTCAGGTGTCGAATGAAAAACTGTTTTTT	CAVGQVSNEKLFF
TRBD1	TRBJ1-1	17	-	TRBV9	TGTGCCAGCAGCGTAGGGACAGGGCAGGGTGTGGGCACTGAAGCTTTCTTT	CASSVGTGQGVGTEAFF
TRBD1	TRBJ2-7	13	-	TRBV5-1	TGCGCCAGCACCCCGGGACAGGGTTACGAGCAGTACTTC	CASTPGQGYEQYF
-	TRBJ1-6	14	few	TRBV30	TGTGCCTGGAGTGTACTGGGCAGCTATTCACCCCTCCACTTT	CAWSVLGSYSPLHF
-	TRBJ2-7	10	-	TRBV20-1	TGCAGCTTAAGCTTTTTCGAGCAGTACTTC	CSLSFFEQYF
-	TRBJ2-5	13	few	TRBV9	TGTGCCAGCACCGACTCGATACAAGAGACCCAGTACTTC	CASTDSIQETQYF
-	TRBJ1-3	16	-	TRBV5-1	TGCGCCAGCACCCGGGGGGGCGGCTACTCTGGAAACACCATATATTTT	CASTRGGGYSGNTIYF
TRBD2	TRBJ2-1	13	-	TRBV12-3/TRBV12-4	TGTGCCAGCAAAAAACCGGGAGGCAATGAGCAGTTCTTC	CASKKPGGNEQFF
-	TRBJ1-2	15	-	TRBV9	TGTGCCAGCAGCCTACTGGACAGTTCCCCTTATGGCTACACCTTC	CASSLLDSSPYGYTF
-	TRBJ1-5	13	-	TRBV6-1	TGTGCCAGCAGTGACAGGCCCCAAGGGCCCCAGCATTTT	CASSDRPQGPQHF
TRBD1	TRBJ1-2	15	-	TRBV24-1	TGTGCCACCAGTGGGCGTAACAGGGGCCCCTATGGCTACACCTTC	CATSGRNRGPYGYTF
-	TRBJ2-7	15	-	TRBV7-6	TGTGCCAGCAGCTCTGGGGTGGGGAGTTCCTACGAGCAGTACTTC	CASSSGVGSSYEQYF
-	TRBJ2-3	15	-	TRBV2	TGTGCCAGCAGTGGCTCTACCCTACCAGGAGATACGCAGTATTTT	CASSGSTLPGDTQYF
TRBD2	TRBJ2-3	16	-	TRBV10-1	TGCGCCAGCAGCGCGGGACTAGCGGAGAGCACAGATACGCAGTATTTT	CASSAGLAESTDTQYF
TRBD1	TRBJ2-7	15	-	TRBV5-4	TGTGCCAGCACCGCTTGGGGCCCCGGGACAGACGAGCAGTACTTC	CASTAWGPGTDEQYF
-	TRBJ2-3	15	-	TRBV3-1/TRBV3-2	TGTGCCAGCAGCCAGAACCTGGAGGGCACAGATACGCAGTATTTT	CASSQNLEGTDTQYF
TRBD1	TRBJ1-2	13	-	TRBV30	TGTGCCTGGATCACCGGGACAGGGGTACGCTACACCTTC	CAWITGTGVRYTF
TRBD1	TRBJ1-5	14	-	TRBV5-6	TGTGCCAGCAGCCGACAGGGTGGGTATCAGCCCCAGCATTTT	CASSRQGGYQPQHF
TRBD1	TRBJ2-5	17	medium-sized	TRBV7-6	TGTGCCAGCAGCTTAATCCCCCCGGGACAGGGAGGGGAGACCCAGTACTTC	CASSLIPPGQGGETQYF
-	TRBJ1-5	14	-	TRBV3-1/TRBV3-2	TGTGCCAGCAGCCATATGGGAGTCATTCAGCCCCAGCATTTT	CASSHMGVIQPQHF
-	TRBJ2-1	14	-	TRBV11-2	TGTGCCAGCAGCTTATCAGGCTCCTACAATGAGCAGTTCTTC	CASSLSGSYNEQFF
TRBD1	TRBJ1-1	14	-	TRBV5-6	TGTGCCAGCAGCTTGGTCCAGGGGGCCTCTGAAGCTTTCTTT	CASSLVQGASEAFF
TRBD1	TRBJ2-1	17	-	TRBV27	TGTGCCAGCAGTCCCTACTTGACAGGGGATACCTACAATGAGCAGTTCTTC	CASSPYLTGDTYNEQFF
-	TRBJ1-3	13	-	TRBV2	TGTGCCAGCACGACTAGCTCTGGAAACACCATATATTTT	CASTTSSGNTIYF
TRBD1	TRBJ2-7	15	-	TRBV6-1	TGTGCCAGCAGTGAACGGAGGACAGGGTCCTACGAGCAGTACTTC	CASSERRTGSYEQYF
-	TRBJ2-2	13	-	TRBV14	TGTGCCAGCAGCCAAATTGGACAGGGGGAGCTGTTTTTT	CASSQIGQGELFF
TRBD2	TRBJ2-7	17	-	TRBV6-1	TGTGCCAGCAGTGAAGGACTAGCGGGGGTGAGCTCCTACGAGCAGTACTTC	CASSEGLAGVSSYEQYF
TRBD1	TRBJ1-1	16	once	TRBV19	TGTGCCAGTAGTATGACCGCGGGACAGATGAACACTGAAGCTTTCTTT	CASSMTAGQMNTEAFF
-	TRBJ2-7	12	few	TRBV12-3/TRBV12-4	TGTGCCAGCAGTAGACTAGGCTACGAGCAGTACTTC	CASSRLGYEQYF
-	TRBJ2-1	14	-	TRBV27	TGTGCCAGCAGTTTATACGGTACAGGCCGTGAGCAGTTCTTC	CASSLYGTGREQFF
TRBD1	TRBJ1-2	16	-	TRBV18	TGTGCCAGCTCACCACCGGGACAGGGTTCGGGTCATGGCTACACCTTC	CASSPPGQGSGHGYTF
-	TRBJ1-2	15	-	TRBV27	TGTGCCAGCAGTACTCAAGGAGAGTCCAACTATGGCTACACCTTC	CASSTQGESNYGYTF
-	TRBJ1-1	13	once	TRBV7-2	TGTGCCAGCAGCTTAGCAGGAGGGCAAAGGGCTTTCTTT	CASSLAGGQRAFF
TRBD1	TRBJ1-1	15	once	TRBV11-2	TGTGCCAGCAGCCCTTGGACAGGGGCTGCCACTGAAGCTTTCTTT	CASSPWTGAATEAFF